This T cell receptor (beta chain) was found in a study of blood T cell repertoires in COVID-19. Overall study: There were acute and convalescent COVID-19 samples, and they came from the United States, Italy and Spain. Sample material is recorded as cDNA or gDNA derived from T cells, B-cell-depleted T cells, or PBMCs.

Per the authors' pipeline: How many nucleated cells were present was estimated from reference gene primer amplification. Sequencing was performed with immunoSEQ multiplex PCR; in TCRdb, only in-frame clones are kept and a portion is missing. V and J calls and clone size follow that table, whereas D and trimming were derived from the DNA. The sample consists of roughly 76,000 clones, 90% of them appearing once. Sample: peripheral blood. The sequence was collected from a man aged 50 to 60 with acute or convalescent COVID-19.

The CDR3 loop reads CASSLGPGFNSPLHF. The DNA of the CDR3 is TGCGCCAGCAGCTTGGGGCCAGGCTTTAATTCACCCCTCCACTTT. The rearrangement links TRBV5-1 to TRBJ1-6, with D unclear. The V gene lost 0 bases and the J gene lost 6 bases, with 10 bases spanning the gap. This CDR3 region has 15 residues. Germline CDR1 is SGHRS and CDR2 is YFSETQ.